A single T cell receptor (beta chain) is shown here with its context. This CDR3 region has 14 residues. The V end lost 2 bases, the J end lost 3 bases, and 11 bases lay between the germline ends. Germline V gene sequence: CDR1 SNHLY, CDR2 FYNNEI. This entry comes from a study of blood T cell repertoires in COVID-19. Whole-study context: COVID-19 samples collected from the United States, Italy and Spain covered acute and convalescent phases. PBMCs, B-cell-depleted T cells, or T cells were the source of the cDNA or gDNA that made up the material.

Original data processing: How many nucleated cells were present was estimated from reference gene primer amplification. Using immunoSEQ multiplex PCR, the repertoire was profiled, and TCRdb retains in-frame clones only, with some absent. That table supplies the V and J calls and clone size; D and trimming were determined from the DNA. The repertoire includes 270,000 or so clones, 82% of them detected once, and about 3% sits in the top ten. Sequences were obtained from peripheral blood. This TCR came from a woman between 18 and 29 years old with acute or convalescent COVID-19. The chain has TRBV2 and TRBJ2-7, with D perhaps matching TRBD1 (5 bases). CDR3 bases: TGTGCCAGCAGTGAACCCCGGACAAGCTACGAGCAGTACTTC. Translated: CASSEPRTSYEQYF. Full variable domain (missing parts from reference TRBV2 and TRBJ2-7): EPEVTQTPSHQVTQMGQEVILRCVPISNHLYFYWYRQILGQKVEFLVSFYNNEISEKSEIFDDQFSVERPDGSNFTLKIRSTKLEDSAMYFCASSEPRTSYEQYFGPGTRLTVT.